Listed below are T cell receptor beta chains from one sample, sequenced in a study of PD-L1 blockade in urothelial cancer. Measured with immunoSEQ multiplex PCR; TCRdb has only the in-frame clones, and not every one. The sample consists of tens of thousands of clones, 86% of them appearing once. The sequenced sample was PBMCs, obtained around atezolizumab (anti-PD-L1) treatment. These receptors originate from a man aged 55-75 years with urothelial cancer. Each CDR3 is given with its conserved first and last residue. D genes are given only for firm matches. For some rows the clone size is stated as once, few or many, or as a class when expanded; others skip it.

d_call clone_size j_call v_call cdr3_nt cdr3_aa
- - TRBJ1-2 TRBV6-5 TGTGCCAGCAGCTTCACAGGAGCTAACTATGGCTACACCTTC CASSFTGANYGYTF
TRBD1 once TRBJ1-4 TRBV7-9 TGTGCCAGCAGACTATTCGGGACAGGGAAAGGTGAAAAACTGTTTTTT CASRLFGTGKGEKLFF
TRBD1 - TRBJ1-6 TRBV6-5 TGTGCCAGCAGTATGGGACAGGGATATTCACCCCTCCACTTT CASSMGQGYSPLHF
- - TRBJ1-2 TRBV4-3 TGCGCCAGCAGCCCAGTGGGGAGTTGCTACACCTTC CASSPVGSCYTF
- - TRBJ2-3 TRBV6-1 TGTGCCAGCACGCCGGGAGATACGCAGTATTTT CASTPGDTQYF
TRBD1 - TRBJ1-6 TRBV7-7 TGTGCTAGCAGCTTAGGGGGACAGGGTAATTCACCCCTCCACTTT CASSLGGQGNSPLHF
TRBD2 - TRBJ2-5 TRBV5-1 TGCGCCAGCAGCCCTAGCGGGAGTAGTCGTAGGGAGACCCAGTACTTC CASSPSGSSRRETQYF
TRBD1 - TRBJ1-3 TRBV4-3 TGCGCCAGCAGCCAGACGGACAGGGCTGGAAACACCATATATTTT CASSQTDRAGNTIYF
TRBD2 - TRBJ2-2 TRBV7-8 TGTGCCAGCAGCTCACCGCCAGCGGGGATTTTCGGGGAGCTGTTTTTT CASSSPPAGIFGELFF
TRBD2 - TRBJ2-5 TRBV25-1 TGTGCCAGCAGTGAATTGCTAGCGGGATCCCAGACCCAGTACTTC CASSELLAGSQTQYF
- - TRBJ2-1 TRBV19 TGTGCCAGTACCTCGAAAGGAGGGAGCAACAATGAGCAGTTCTTC CASTSKGGSNNEQFF
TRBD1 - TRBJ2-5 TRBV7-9 TGTGCCAGCAGCGAAGACCCGATAAGCGAGGGCAGCCCAGGGGGGACCCAGTACTTC CASSEDPISEGSPGGTQYF
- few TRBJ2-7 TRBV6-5 TGTGCCTCCGGACAGCTATACGAGCAGTACTTC CASGQLYEQYF
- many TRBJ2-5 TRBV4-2 TGTGCCAGCAGCCTGCCCAGGGCGGCGGCGACCCAGTACTTC CASSLPRAAATQYF
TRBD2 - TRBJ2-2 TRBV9 TGTGCCAGCAGTCTGAGTGGTAGCGGGTTTACCGGGGAGCTGTTTTTT CASSLSGSGFTGELFF
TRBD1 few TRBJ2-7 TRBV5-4 TGTGCCAGCAGCCCCCCCGGGACAGGCCAAGCGGGGCAGTACTTC CASSPPGTGQAGQYF
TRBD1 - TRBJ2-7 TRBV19 TGTGCCAGTAGTACCAGACCCACAGGGGGAAGGGAGCAGTACTTC CASSTRPTGGREQYF
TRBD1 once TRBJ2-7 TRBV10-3 TGTGCCATCAGTGAGCGACAGGGTTACGAGCAGTACTTC CAISERQGYEQYF
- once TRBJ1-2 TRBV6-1 TGTGCCAGCAGTGAAGGGCGGACAGTCTATGGCTACACCTTC CASSEGRTVYGYTF
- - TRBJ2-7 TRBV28 TGTGCCAGTGGACCAGGGCCTGGCTACGAGCAGTACTTC CASGPGPGYEQYF